These T cell receptor beta chains were read from a single sample in a study of shared clonotypes between healthy human individuals. Sequencing used immunoSEQ multiplex PCR; TCRdb keeps in-frame clones, though not all of them. This table holds more than 2,000,000 clones, more than 80% found once. Sequenced material: naive CD4+ T cells sorted from blood. The receptors here all came from a man aged 18 to 35 in good health. CDR3s include the opening cysteine and the closing phenylalanine or tryptophan. Fields, in order: V gene, D gene, J gene, clone size, CDR3 DNA, CDR3 protein. The D gene is left open where the match is weak. Where a row states a size, it is once, few, many or the class of an expanded clone; other rows omit it.

V gene: TRBV9; D gene: -; J gene: TRBJ1-1; clone size: -; CDR3 DNA: TGTGCCAGCAGCGTAGGGGCAAATGTGGGCACTGAAGCTTTCTTT; CDR3 protein: CASSVGANVGTEAFF
V gene: TRBV11-3; D gene: -; J gene: TRBJ1-4; clone size: -; CDR3 DNA: TGTGCCAGCAGCTTAGTATCACAGTCTAGGGCCGGGACCGGGCGTGAAAAACTGTTTTTT; CDR3 protein: CASSLVSQSRAGTGREKLFF
V gene: TRBV7-2; D gene: -; J gene: TRBJ2-7; clone size: -; CDR3 DNA: TGTGCCAGCAGCTTAGGGTTAGCGAGTGAGCAGTACTTC; CDR3 protein: CASSLGLASEQYF
V gene: TRBV12-5; D gene: TRBD1; J gene: TRBJ2-5; clone size: -; CDR3 DNA: TGTGCTAGTGGTTCAGGACAGGGGTTGTCAGAGCAGTACTTC; CDR3 protein: CASGSGQGLSEQYF
V gene: TRBV7-9; D gene: TRBD1; J gene: TRBJ1-3; clone size: -; CDR3 DNA: TGTGCCAGCAGCGTTTCCGGGACAGATCCTCCCGGAAACACCATATATTTT; CDR3 protein: CASSVSGTDPPGNTIYF
V gene: TRBV6-5; D gene: TRBD1; J gene: TRBJ2-7; clone size: -; CDR3 DNA: TGTGCCAGCAGTCGGGACAGCGTTTTCTACGAGCAGTACTTC; CDR3 protein: CASSRDSVFYEQYF
V gene: TRBV7-9; D gene: -; J gene: TRBJ2-7; clone size: -; CDR3 DNA: TGTGCCAGCAGCCCTGAGGGGGACTCCTACGAGCAGTACTTC; CDR3 protein: CASSPEGDSYEQYF
V gene: TRBV23-1; D gene: -; J gene: TRBJ2-7; clone size: -; CDR3 DNA: TGCGCCTCGCCCGGGGACGGCGAGCAGTACTTC; CDR3 protein: CASPGDGEQYF
V gene: TRBV29-1; D gene: -; J gene: TRBJ1-1; clone size: few; CDR3 DNA: TGCAGCGCCGGAGGCAGGTTGAACACTGAAGCTTTCTTT; CDR3 protein: CSAGGRLNTEAFF
V gene: TRBV23-1; D gene: -; J gene: TRBJ1-5; clone size: once; CDR3 DNA: TGCGCCAGCAGTCAACACGGTAGAGATCAGCCCCAGCATTTT; CDR3 protein: CASSQHGRDQPQHF
V gene: TRBV19; D gene: -; J gene: TRBJ1-3; clone size: once; CDR3 DNA: TGTGCCAGTAGGGTGATGGGGTCTGGAAACACCATATATTTT; CDR3 protein: CASRVMGSGNTIYF
V gene: TRBV4-1; D gene: TRBD1; J gene: TRBJ2-3; clone size: -; CDR3 DNA: TGCGCCAGCAGGCAACAGGGGGCAGATACGCAGTATTTT; CDR3 protein: CASRQQGADTQYF
V gene: TRBV5-1; D gene: -; J gene: TRBJ2-3; clone size: -; CDR3 DNA: TGCGCCAGCAGCGCGTCAGGGGCAGATACGCAGTATTTT; CDR3 protein: CASSASGADTQYF
V gene: TRBV10-2; D gene: TRBD2; J gene: TRBJ2-7; clone size: -; CDR3 DNA: TGCGCCAGCAGTCGGACTAGCGGCGAGCAGTACTTC; CDR3 protein: CASSRTSGEQYF
V gene: TRBV4-1; D gene: -; J gene: TRBJ1-3; clone size: -; CDR3 DNA: TGCGCCAGCAGCCAGGCACAGGTAATGTCTGGAAACACCATATATTTT; CDR3 protein: CASSQAQVMSGNTIYF
V gene: TRBV4-3; D gene: -; J gene: TRBJ1-1; clone size: -; CDR3 DNA: TGCGCCAGCAGCCAAGAGACTATCCGATCTGAAGCTTTCTTT; CDR3 protein: CASSQETIRSEAFF
V gene: TRBV11-3; D gene: -; J gene: TRBJ2-5; clone size: -; CDR3 DNA: TGTGCCAGCAGCCCCGGGGGAGAAAAAGAGACCCAGTACTTC; CDR3 protein: CASSPGGEKETQYF
V gene: TRBV6-5; D gene: TRBD1; J gene: TRBJ2-1; clone size: -; CDR3 DNA: TGTGCCAGCAGCGGTGGGACAGGGCCATACAATGAGCAGTTCTTC; CDR3 protein: CASSGGTGPYNEQFF
V gene: TRBV10-3; D gene: -; J gene: TRBJ2-1; clone size: -; CDR3 DNA: TGTGCCATCAGTGAGTGGAGGGGGCCCTACAATGAGCAGTTCTTC; CDR3 protein: CAISEWRGPYNEQFF
V gene: TRBV2; D gene: -; J gene: TRBJ1-3; clone size: -; CDR3 DNA: TGTGCCAGCAGTGAAGAATTTGGGTCAGGAAACACCATATATTTT; CDR3 protein: CASSEEFGSGNTIYF
V gene: TRBV6-5; D gene: TRBD1; J gene: TRBJ2-1; clone size: -; CDR3 DNA: TGTGCCAGCAGTTACTCGAGCGGGACAGGGGGGAATGAGCAGTTCTTC; CDR3 protein: CASSYSSGTGGNEQFF
V gene: TRBV6-5; D gene: -; J gene: TRBJ1-1; clone size: -; CDR3 DNA: TGTGCCAGCCGGACGAACACTGAAGCTTTCTTT; CDR3 protein: CASRTNTEAFF
V gene: TRBV6-5; D gene: -; J gene: TRBJ1-1; clone size: -; CDR3 DNA: TGTGCCAGCAGCCGCAACACTGAAGCTTTCTTT; CDR3 protein: CASSRNTEAFF
V gene: TRBV10-3; D gene: TRBD1; J gene: TRBJ1-4; clone size: -; CDR3 DNA: TGTGCCATCAGTGAGACAGGGGGTGGAAATGAAAAACTGTTTTTT; CDR3 protein: CAISETGGGNEKLFF
V gene: TRBV19; D gene: -; J gene: TRBJ1-3; clone size: -; CDR3 DNA: TGTGCCAGTAGTATAGGGTCCGCCTCTGGAAACACCATATATTTT; CDR3 protein: CASSIGSASGNTIYF
V gene: TRBV30; D gene: -; J gene: TRBJ1-1; clone size: -; CDR3 DNA: TGTGCCGCGATGGGTCAAGGGGCTGAAGCTTTCTTT; CDR3 protein: CAAMGQGAEAFF
V gene: TRBV9; D gene: TRBD2; J gene: TRBJ2-5; clone size: -; CDR3 DNA: TGTGCCAGCAGCGTAGGATCTAGCGGGAGTTTCGAGACCCAGTACTTC; CDR3 protein: CASSVGSSGSFETQYF
V gene: TRBV7-2; D gene: -; J gene: TRBJ2-2; clone size: -; CDR3 DNA: TGTGCCAGCAGCTCCCGGGGGACTGTAGCGGCCGGGGAGCTGTTTTTT; CDR3 protein: CASSSRGTVAAGELFF